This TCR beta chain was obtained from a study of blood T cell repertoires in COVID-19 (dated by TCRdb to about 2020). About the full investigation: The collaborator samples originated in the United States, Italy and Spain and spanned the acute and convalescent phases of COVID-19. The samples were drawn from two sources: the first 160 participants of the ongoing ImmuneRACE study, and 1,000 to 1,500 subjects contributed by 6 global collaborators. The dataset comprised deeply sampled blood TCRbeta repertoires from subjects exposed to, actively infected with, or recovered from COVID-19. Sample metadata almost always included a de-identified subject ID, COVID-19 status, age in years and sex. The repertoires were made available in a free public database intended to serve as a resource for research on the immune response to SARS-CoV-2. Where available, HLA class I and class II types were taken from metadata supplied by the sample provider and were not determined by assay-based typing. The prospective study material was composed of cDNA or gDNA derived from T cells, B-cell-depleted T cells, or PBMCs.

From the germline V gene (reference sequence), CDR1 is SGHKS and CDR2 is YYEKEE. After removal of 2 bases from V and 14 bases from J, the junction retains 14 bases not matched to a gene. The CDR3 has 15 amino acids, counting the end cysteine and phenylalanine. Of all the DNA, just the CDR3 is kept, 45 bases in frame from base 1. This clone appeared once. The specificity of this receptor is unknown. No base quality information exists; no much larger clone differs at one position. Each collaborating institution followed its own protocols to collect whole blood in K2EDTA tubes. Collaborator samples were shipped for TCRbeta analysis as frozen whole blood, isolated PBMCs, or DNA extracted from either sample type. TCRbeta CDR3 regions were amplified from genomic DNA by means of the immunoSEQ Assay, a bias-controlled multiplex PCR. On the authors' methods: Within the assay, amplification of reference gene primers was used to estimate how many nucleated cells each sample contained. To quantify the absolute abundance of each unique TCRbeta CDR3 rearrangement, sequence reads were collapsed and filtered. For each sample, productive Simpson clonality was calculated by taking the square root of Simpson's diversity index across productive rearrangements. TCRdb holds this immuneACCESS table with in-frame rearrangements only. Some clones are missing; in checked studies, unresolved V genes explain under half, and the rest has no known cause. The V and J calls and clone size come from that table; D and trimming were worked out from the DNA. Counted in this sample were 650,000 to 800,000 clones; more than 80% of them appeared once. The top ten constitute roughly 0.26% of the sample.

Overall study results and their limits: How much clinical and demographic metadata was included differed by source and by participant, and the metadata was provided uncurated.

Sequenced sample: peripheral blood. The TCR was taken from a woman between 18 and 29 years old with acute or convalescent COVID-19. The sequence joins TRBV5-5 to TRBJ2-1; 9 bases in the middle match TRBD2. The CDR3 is CASSLGGGANRSKFF. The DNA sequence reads TGTGCCAGCAGCTTAGGCGGGGGGGCCAATCGAAGTAAGTTCTTC.